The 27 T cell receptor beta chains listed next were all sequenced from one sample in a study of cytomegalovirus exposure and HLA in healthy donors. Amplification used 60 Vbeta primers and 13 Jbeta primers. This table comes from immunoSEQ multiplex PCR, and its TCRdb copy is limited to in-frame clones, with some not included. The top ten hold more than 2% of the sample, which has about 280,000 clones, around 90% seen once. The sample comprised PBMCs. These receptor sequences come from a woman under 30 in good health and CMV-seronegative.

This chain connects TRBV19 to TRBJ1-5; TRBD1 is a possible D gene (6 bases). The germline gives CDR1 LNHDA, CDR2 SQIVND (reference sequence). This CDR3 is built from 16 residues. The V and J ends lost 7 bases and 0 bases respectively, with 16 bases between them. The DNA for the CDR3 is TGTGCCAGTAAATCTGAACAGGGCGTTAGCAATCAGCCCCAGCATTTT. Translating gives CASKSEQGVSNQPQHF.

CDR3 region: CASSRTGVNTEAFF. CDR3 in DNA: TGTGCCAGCAGCCGGACAGGGGTGAACACTGAAGCTTTCTTT. The chain couples TRBV13 to TRBJ1-1; TRBD1 agrees at 9 bases. This CDR3 has 14 amino acids. Germline V gene sequence: CDR1 PRHDT, CDR2 FYEKMQ (reference sequence). The V segment lost 5 bases and the J segment 0 bases; nucleotides outside the gene matches: 1.

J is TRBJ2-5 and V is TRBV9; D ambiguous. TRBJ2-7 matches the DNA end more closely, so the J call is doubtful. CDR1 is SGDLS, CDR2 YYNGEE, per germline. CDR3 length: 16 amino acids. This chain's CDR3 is CASSASNRLNDYEQYF. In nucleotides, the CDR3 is TGTGCCAGCAGCGCCTCCAATAGGTTGAACGACTACGAGCAGTACTTC.

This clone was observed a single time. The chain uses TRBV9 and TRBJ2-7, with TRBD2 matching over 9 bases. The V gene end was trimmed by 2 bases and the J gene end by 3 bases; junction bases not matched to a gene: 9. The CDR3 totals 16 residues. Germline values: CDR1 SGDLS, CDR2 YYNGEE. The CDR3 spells CASSVSAGGSVYEQYF. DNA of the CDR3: TGTGCCAGCAGCGTTTCAGCGGGGGGCTCCGTCTACGAGCAGTACTTC.

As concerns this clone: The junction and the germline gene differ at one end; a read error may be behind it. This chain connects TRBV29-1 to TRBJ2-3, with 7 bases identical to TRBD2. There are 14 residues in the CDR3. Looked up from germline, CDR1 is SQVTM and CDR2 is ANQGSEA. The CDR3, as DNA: TGCAGGGTTGATTTCGGGGGGACCACAGATACGCAGTATTTT. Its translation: CRVDFGGTTDTQYF.

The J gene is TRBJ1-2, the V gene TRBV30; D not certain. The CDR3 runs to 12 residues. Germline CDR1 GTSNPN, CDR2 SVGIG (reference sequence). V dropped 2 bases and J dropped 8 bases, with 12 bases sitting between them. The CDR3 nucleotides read TGTGCCTGGAGTCGTGAGGTCCGCGGCTACACCTTC. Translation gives CAWSREVRGYTF.

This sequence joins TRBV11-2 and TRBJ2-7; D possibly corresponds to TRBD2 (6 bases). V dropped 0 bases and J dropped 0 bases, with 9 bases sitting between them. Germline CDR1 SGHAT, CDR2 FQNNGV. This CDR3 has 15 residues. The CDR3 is CASSLEGGRSYEQYF. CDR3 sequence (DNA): TGTGCCAGCAGCTTAGAGGGGGGTCGCTCCTACGAGCAGTACTTC. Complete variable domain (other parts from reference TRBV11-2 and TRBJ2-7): EAGVAQSPRYKIIEKRQSVAFWCNPISGHATLYWYQQILGQGPKLLIQFQNNGVVDDSQLPKDRFSAERLKGVDSTLKIQPAKLEDSAVYLCASSLEGGRSYEQYFGPGTRLTVT.

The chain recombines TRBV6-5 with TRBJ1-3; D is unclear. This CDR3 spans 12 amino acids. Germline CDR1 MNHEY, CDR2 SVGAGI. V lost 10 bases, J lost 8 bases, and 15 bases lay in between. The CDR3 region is CATPTTVDTIYF. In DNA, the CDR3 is TGTGCCACCCCGACAACGGTGGACACCATATATTTT.

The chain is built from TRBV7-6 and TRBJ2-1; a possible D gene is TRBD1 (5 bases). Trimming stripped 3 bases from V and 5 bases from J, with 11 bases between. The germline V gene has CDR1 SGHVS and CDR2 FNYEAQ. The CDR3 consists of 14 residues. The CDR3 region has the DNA TGTGCCAGCAGCTTCCTAGGGGAAGACAATGAGCAGTTCTTC. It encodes CASSFLGEDNEQFF.

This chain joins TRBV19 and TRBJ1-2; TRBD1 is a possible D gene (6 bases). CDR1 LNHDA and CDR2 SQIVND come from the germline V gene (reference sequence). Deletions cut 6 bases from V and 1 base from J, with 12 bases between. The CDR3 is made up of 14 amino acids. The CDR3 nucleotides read TGTGCCAGTAGACGGACAGCCTTTAACTATGGCTACACCTTC. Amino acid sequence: CASRRTAFNYGYTF.

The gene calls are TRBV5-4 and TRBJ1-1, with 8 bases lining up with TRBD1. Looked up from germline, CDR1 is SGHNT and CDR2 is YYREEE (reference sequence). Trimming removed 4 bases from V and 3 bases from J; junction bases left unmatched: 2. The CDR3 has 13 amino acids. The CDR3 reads CASSTGGDTEAFF. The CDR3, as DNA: TGTGCCAGCAGCACAGGGGGGGACACTGAAGCTTTCTTT. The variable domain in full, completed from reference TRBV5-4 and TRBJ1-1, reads ETGVTQSPTHLIKTRGQQVTLRCSSQSGHNTVSWYQQALGQGPQFIFQYYREEENGRGNFPPRFSGLQFPNYSSELNVNALELDDSALYLCASSTGGDTEAFFGQGTRLTVV.

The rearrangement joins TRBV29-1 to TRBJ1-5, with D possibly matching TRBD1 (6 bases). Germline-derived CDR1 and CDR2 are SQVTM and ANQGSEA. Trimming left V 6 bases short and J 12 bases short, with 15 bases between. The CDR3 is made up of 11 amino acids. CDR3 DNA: TGCAGCGTCGCCACAGGGCAACTCCAGCATTTT. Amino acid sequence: CSVATGQLQHF.

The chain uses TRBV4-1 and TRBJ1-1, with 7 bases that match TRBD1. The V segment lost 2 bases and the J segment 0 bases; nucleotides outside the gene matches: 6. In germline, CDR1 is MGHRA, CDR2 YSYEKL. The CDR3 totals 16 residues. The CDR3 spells CASSQHTGAMNTEAFF. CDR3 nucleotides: TGCGCCAGCAGCCAACATACAGGGGCCATGAACACTGAAGCTTTCTTT.

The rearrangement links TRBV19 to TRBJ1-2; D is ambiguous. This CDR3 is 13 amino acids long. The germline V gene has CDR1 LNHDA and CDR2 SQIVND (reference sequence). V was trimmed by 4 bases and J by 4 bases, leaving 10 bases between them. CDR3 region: CASSTQEVYGYTF. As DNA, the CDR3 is TGTGCCAGTAGTACTCAGGAGGTCTATGGCTACACCTTC.

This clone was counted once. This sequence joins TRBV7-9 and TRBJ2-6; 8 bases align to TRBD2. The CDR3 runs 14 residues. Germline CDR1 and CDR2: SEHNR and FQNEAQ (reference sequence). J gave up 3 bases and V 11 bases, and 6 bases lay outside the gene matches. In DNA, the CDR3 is TGTGCCTCCACGCGGGGGGATGGGGCCAACGTCCTGACTTTC. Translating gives CASTRGDGANVLTF.

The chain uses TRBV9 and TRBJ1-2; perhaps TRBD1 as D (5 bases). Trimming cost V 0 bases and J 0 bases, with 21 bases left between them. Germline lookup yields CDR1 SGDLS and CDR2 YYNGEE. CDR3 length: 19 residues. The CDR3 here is CASSVGDRRGRPSNYGYTF. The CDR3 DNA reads TGTGCCAGCAGCGTAGGAGATAGGAGGGGCCGACCTTCTAACTATGGCTACACCTTC.

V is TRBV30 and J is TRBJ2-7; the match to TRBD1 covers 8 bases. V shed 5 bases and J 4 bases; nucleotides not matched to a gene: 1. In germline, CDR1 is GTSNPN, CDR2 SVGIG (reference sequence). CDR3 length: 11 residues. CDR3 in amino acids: CAWQGAYEQYF. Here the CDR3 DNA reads TGTGCCTGGCAGGGGGCGTACGAGCAGTACTTC.

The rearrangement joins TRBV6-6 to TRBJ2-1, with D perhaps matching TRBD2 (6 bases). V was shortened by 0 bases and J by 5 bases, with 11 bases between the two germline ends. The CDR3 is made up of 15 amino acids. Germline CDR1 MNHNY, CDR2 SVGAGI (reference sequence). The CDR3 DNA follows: TGTGCCAGCAGTTACTCCCGGGACTTACACAATGAGCAGTTCTTC. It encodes CASSYSRDLHNEQFF.

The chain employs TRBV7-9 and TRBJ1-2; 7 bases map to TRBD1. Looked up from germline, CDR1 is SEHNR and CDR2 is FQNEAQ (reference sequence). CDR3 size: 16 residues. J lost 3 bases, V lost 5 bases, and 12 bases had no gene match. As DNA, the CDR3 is TGTGCCAGCAGCCTCCATGAGAGGGGGCCTTACTATGGCTACACCTTC. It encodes CASSLHERGPYYGYTF.

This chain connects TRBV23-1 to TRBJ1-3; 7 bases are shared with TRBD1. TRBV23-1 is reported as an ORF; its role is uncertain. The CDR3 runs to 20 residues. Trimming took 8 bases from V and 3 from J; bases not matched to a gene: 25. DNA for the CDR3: TGCGCCAGCGGTAGTATCGCAGGTGTCTACGGACAGGAGGATGGAAACACCATATATTTT. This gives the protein CASGSIAGVYGQEDGNTIYF.

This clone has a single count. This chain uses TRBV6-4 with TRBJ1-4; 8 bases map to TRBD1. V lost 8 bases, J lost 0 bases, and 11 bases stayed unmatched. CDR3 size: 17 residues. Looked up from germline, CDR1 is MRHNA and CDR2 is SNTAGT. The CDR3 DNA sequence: TGTGCCAGCGGCGATTTTACGGACAGGGCAACTAATGAAAAACTGTTTTTT. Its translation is CASGDFTDRATNEKLFF.

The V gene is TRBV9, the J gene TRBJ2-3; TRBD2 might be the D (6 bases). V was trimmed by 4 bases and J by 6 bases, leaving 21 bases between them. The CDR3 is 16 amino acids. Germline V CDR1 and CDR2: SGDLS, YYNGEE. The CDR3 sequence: CASSIPSGGERDTQYF. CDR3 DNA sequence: TGTGCCAGCAGCATCCCCTCCGGGGGAGAGAGGGATACGCAGTATTTT.

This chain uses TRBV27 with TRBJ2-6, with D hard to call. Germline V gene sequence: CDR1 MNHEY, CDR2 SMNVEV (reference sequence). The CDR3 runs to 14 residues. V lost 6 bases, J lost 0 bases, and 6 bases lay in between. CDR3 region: CASSLSSGANVLTF. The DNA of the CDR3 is TGTGCCAGCAGCCTAAGCTCTGGGGCCAACGTCCTGACTTTC.

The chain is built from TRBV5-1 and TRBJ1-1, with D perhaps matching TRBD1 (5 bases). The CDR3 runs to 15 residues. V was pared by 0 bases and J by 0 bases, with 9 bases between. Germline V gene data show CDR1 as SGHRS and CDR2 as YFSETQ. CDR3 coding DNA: TGCGCCAGCAGCTTGGCCTCAGGGATGAACACTGAAGCTTTCTTT. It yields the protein CASSLASGMNTEAFF.

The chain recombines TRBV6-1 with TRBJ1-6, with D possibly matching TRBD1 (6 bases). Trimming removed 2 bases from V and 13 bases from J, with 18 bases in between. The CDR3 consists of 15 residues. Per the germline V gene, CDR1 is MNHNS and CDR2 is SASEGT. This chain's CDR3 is CASSELRTVASPLHF. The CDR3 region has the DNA TGTGCCAGCAGTGAATTAAGGACAGTTGCGTCGCCCCTCCACTTT.

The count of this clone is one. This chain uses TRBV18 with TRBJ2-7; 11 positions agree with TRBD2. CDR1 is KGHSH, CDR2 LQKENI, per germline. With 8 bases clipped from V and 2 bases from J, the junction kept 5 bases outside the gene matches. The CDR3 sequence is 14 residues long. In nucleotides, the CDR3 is TGTGCCAGCACCACTAGCGGGGGAGCCTACGAGCAGTACTTC. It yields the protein CASTTSGGAYEQYF.

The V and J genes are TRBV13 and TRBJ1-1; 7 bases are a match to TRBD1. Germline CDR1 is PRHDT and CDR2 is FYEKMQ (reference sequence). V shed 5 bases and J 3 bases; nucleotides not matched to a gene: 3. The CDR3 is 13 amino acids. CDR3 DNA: TGTGCCAGCAGCCTCAGGGGGGACACTGAAGCTTTCTTT. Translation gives CASSLRGDTEAFF.